This T cell receptor beta chain was sequenced for a study of T cell repertoires in cytomegalovirus infection. Background on the study: It was the public TCR beta signatures that indicated both CMV infection and matching HLA type.

General study results and limits: CMV carriers with the relevant HLA were identified by cumulative public TCR beta family frequency. Clonotypes of TCR beta that were HLA-C-restricted and CMV-specific dominated the ex vivo response.

Each CDR3 protein gets one entry after TCRdb re-called the reads with MiXCR. The sample has roughly 130,000 distinct CDR3 sequences; less than 9.5% are singletons. This clonotype was picked up many times. Its antigen is not identified. This CDR3 is 18 amino acids long. J lost 8 bases, V lost 5 bases, and 17 bases had no gene match. From germline, CDR1 is KGHDR and CDR2 SFDVKD. The rearrangement uses TRBV24-1 and TRBJ2-4; 10 bases map to TRBD1. Input material: PBMCs. This receptor was obtained from a human donor in good health (CMV status not recorded). Some clones in this sample may be carry-over from other donors' samples. CDR3 loop: CATSAPPRDRGEWYIQYF. CDR3 sequence (DNA): TGTGCCACCAGTGCCCCTCCCCGGGACAGGGGAGAGTGGTACATTCAGTACTTC.